This T cell receptor (beta chain) was identified in a study of monozygotic twins with inflammatory bowel disease (dated by TCRdb to between 2019 and 2020). For the study in its entirety: The full study comprised 30 or so monozygotic twin pairs: nine German pairs (four IBD-concordant, five IBD-discordant) and 19 IBD-discordant Danish pairs. Each individual had, on average, about 151 000 unique TCRalpha sequences and 181 000 unique TCRbeta sequences available for analysis. Disease-associated traits were sought mainly through comparisons between IBD patients and their genetically identical healthy co-twins within discordant pairs. What the authors observed across the whole study: Because patients received different immunosuppressive treatments, the repertoires may have picked up extra background noise and variability between individuals. Measured by the inverse Simpson index, TCRbeta repertoire diversity was lower in IBD patients than in their healthy co-twins. Compared with healthy twins, IBD patients shared fewer clonotypes with other individuals, and the difference was most pronounced in patients with signs of disease activity. Repertoire similarity did not differ between concordant and discordant twins, possibly due to limited statistical power. Different T cell subtypes could not be distinguished in the analysis. The results gave no support for a single strong signal or clonotype linked to IBD.

A roughly 2.7 ml peripheral blood sample was drawn into PAXgene tubes per donor and stored at -80°C. Without T cell sorting, total RNA was isolated from whole blood using the PAXgene blood miRNA kit on an automated QIAcube. Deep TCRalpha and TCRbeta repertoire profiling with unique molecular barcoding was performed on peripheral blood of monozygotic twin pairs concordant or discordant for inflammatory bowel disease. Smoking habits were recorded for all twin pairs, and individuals were classified as current, former or never smokers. Receptor libraries were prepared by 5' RACE. Preparation of each TCR library used approximately 4,000 ng of total RNA. For each sample, cDNA was synthesized in eight separate reactions using SMARTScribe reverse transcriptase. Unique molecular identifiers containing a 6-nucleotide sample barcode were introduced through template switching during cDNA synthesis. TCRalpha and TCRbeta cDNA was amplified by two nested PCRs of approximately 17 and 9 cycles, with bead purification after each PCR. Before amplification, the cDNA was treated with uracil DNA-glycosylase and purified using the QIAquick PCR purification kit. The second PCR added Illumina TruSeq-compatible adapters along with sample-specific barcodes. Library quality and concentration were assessed using TapeStation and Qubit, and roughly 5 ng of each library was pooled. The pooled libraries were sequenced with 2 x 100 bp reads and custom sequencing primers on an Illumina HiSeq2500 single-index Rapid Run. Concerning the study's data processing: MiGEC version 1.2.6 was used for UMI-based consensus assembly, which corrected PCR and sequencing errors. MiXCR version 2.1.1 handled V(D)J alignment, clonotype assembly and CDR3 extraction. To normalise gene usage, clonotype sharing and MAIT/NKT TCR abundance, the top 1000, 10 000 and 20 000 clonotypes in each sample were analysed. Diversity was computed as the inverse Simpson index with the vegan R package after downsampling to 27 000 UMIs. Paired Mann-Whitney U tests on discordant twin pairs were used, with Benjamini-Hochberg multiple-testing correction. The reads were reprocessed in TCRdb, with one entry per CDR3 protein sequence and no accompanying DNA. These V and J calls are TCRdb output, not the study's own analysis. For this sample, the table gives 400,000 to 500,000 distinct CDR3 sequences. The ten biggest clones cover approximately 2.3% of the sample.

According to the germline V gene, CDR1 reads SGHVS and CDR2 reads FNYEAQ. Taken from cysteine to phenylalanine, the CDR3 has 15 residues. No DNA is given. In the case of this clonotype: Its antigen is still unknown.

This clonotype originated in a human donor with ulcerative colitis or Crohn's disease, or a healthy co-twin of an affected twin (not recorded which). The sequence links TRBV7-6 to TRBJ1-6; TCRdb returns TRBD1, unconfirmable since there is no DNA. Sequencing input: blood. Here the CDR3 is given as CASSPLGMSNSPLHF.